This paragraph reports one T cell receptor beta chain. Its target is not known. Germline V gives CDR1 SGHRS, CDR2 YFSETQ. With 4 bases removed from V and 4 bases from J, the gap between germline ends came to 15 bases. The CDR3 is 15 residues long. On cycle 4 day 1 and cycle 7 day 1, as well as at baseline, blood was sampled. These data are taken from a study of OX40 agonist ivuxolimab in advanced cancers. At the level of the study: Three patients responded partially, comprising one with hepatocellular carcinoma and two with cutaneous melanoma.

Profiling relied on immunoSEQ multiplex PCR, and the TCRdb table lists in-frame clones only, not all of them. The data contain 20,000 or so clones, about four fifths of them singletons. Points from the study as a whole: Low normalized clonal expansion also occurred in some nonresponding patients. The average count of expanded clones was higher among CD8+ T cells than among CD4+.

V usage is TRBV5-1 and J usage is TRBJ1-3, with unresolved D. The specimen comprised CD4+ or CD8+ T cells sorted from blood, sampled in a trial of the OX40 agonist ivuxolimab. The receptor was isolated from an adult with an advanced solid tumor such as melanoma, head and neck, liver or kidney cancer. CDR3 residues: CASSTDARPGNTIYF. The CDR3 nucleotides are TGCGCCAGCAGCACGGACGCCCGTCCCGGAAACACCATATATTTT.